Listed below are T cell receptor beta chains from one sample, sequenced in a study of monozygotic twins with inflammatory bowel disease. TCRdb re-called the 5' RACE reads; every CDR3 protein appears as one record, without DNA. The record lists around 450,000 distinct CDR3 sequences, of which the ten most abundant hold roughly 2.3%. Sequencing input: blood. The receptors were gathered from a human donor with ulcerative colitis or Crohn's disease, or a healthy co-twin of an affected twin (not recorded which). Both conserved end residues are part of each CDR3.

TRBJ1-4 | TRBV25-1 | 15 | CASSERGVGNEKLFF
TRBJ2-7 | TRBV7-2 | 15 | CASSLAYSSSYEQCF
TRBJ2-1 | TRBV5-4 | 14 | CASSPQTSSNEQFF
TRBJ1-1 | TRBV4-2 | 14 | CASSQVVMGTEAFF
TRBJ1-1 | TRBV7-9 | 14 | CASRSDPGGPEAFF
TRBJ1-2 | TRBV7-2 | 15 | CASSLDPGEAYGYTF
TRBJ2-6 | TRBV7-2 | 16 | CASSLKVPSGANVLTF
TRBJ1-1 | TRBV29-1 | 11 | CSVDRGSEAFF
TRBJ1-1 | TRBV5-1 | 14 | CASSFTPANTEAFF
TRBJ2-1 | TRBV3-1 | 14 | CASSSRGGRNEQFF
TRBJ2-2 | TRBV24-1 | 14 | CATGREGDTGELFF
TRBJ1-2 | TRBV6-6 | 13 | CASSQSTGTDYTF
TRBJ1-5 | TRBV12-3/TRBV12-4 | 16 | CASSPPGYGSNQPQHF
TRBJ2-2 | TRBV6-5 | 17 | CASSYSWTSANTGELFF
TRBJ2-3 | TRBV10-3 | 13 | CAIRSPTEDTQYF
TRBJ2-1 | TRBV18 | 13 | CASSPLARGAEFF
TRBJ1-2 | TRBV20-1 | 13 | CSADPPGGYGYTF
TRBJ2-3 | TRBV4-3 | 15 | CASSHEDRDTDTQYF
TRBJ2-1 | TRBV5-1 | 13 | CASSFDGYNEQFF
TRBJ2-5 | TRBV7-3 | 15 | CASSWVEGRGETQYF
TRBJ2-1 | TRBV2 | 12 | CASRRGGNEQFF
TRBJ1-5 | TRBV7-3 | 16 | CASSSRQNGSNQPQHF
TRBJ2-5 | TRBV2 | 15 | CASSDIQGARETQYF
TRBJ2-2 | TRBV12-3/TRBV12-4 | 12 | CASSFEPGELFF
TRBJ2-1 | TRBV11-1 | 16 | CASSFVRGALYNEQFF
TRBJ2-3 | TRBV28 | 15 | CASKPRQASTDTQYF
TRBJ1-5 | TRBV15 | 15 | CATSRGGQNLQPQHF
TRBJ2-7 | TRBV7-9 | 17 | CASSLVHNRSRPYEQYF
TRBJ2-7 | TRBV28 | 13 | CASRTGGGDEQYF
TRBJ2-5 | TRBV3-1 | 13 | CASSQVSGTTKYF
TRBJ1-5 | TRBV30 | 15 | CAWSPGIGGNQPQHF
TRBJ2-3 | TRBV20-1 | 13 | CSTGLPGPDTQYF
TRBJ2-1 | TRBV7-8 | 17 | CASSPSLRGSIYNEQFF
TRBJ2-7 | TRBV20-1 | 13 | CSARDRTSGVQYF
TRBJ1-1 | TRBV28 | 13 | CASSEMRATEAFF
TRBJ2-7 | TRBV7-6 | 15 | CASSLFGTPGYEQYF
TRBJ2-1 | TRBV7-8 | 15 | CASSLTTTSYNEQFF
TRBJ2-7 | TRBV6-2/TRBV6-3 | 15 | CASRLRGTGTYEQYF